The 10 T cell receptor beta chains below all came from one sample that was sequenced in a study of blood T cell repertoires in COVID-19. Using immunoSEQ multiplex PCR, the repertoire was profiled, and TCRdb retains in-frame clones only, with some absent. The table shows hundreds of thousands of clones, with roughly four fifths occurring only once. The sequenced sample was PBMCs or T cells enriched from blood (not recorded which). All receptors derive from a woman aged 40 to 50 who had been exposed to COVID-19.

The chain links TRBV4-1 to TRBJ1-4, with D possibly matching TRBD1 (6 bases). From germline, CDR1 is MGHRA and CDR2 YSYEKL. There are 14 residues in the CDR3. V dropped 2 bases and J dropped 8 bases, with 12 bases sitting between them. The CDR3 is CASSQTGTGEKLFF. The CDR3 DNA follows: TGCGCCAGCAGCCAAACAGGGACGGGGGAAAAACTGTTTTTT.

This chain uses TRBV4-1 with TRBJ2-4; 9 bases fit TRBD1. Germline V gives CDR1 MGHRA, CDR2 YSYEKL. This CDR3 comprises 14 residues. The V and J ends lost 4 bases and 6 bases, in that order; junction bases with no gene match: 4. The CDR3 DNA is TGCGCCAGCAGCCTCGGACAGGGGACAAACATTCAGTACTTC. It encodes CASSLGQGTNIQYF.

The chain links TRBV7-2 to TRBJ1-2, with 11 nucleotides matching TRBD1. Germline trimming cut 1 base from V and 6 bases from J; bases unmatched to any gene: 4. This CDR3 spans 15 amino acids. CDR1 is SGHTA and CDR2 is FQGNSA in the germline V gene. The CDR3 DNA is TGTGCCAGCAGCTTAGGGGACAGGGGGTGGGATGGCTACACCTTC. It encodes CASSLGDRGWDGYTF.

The CDR3 protein is CATSDPPEGGELFF. CDR3 DNA: TGTGCCACCAGTGATCCTCCTGAGGGCGGGGAGCTGTTTTTT. This sequence joins TRBV24-1 and TRBJ2-2; D might be TRBD2 (5 bases). CDR3 length equals 14 residues. V was clipped by 3 bases and J by 7 bases, with 11 bases between them. Germline CDR1 and CDR2: KGHDR and SFDVKD.

V usage is TRBV4-1 and J usage is TRBJ2-7, with a possible D match to TRBD1 (6 bases). The CDR3 spans 14 residues. Germline V lookup: CDR1 MGHRA, CDR2 YSYEKL. Trimming took off 1 base at V and 3 bases at J, with 10 bases between the two ends. CDR3 amino acids: CASSQARTVYEQYF. For the CDR3, the DNA is TGCGCCAGCAGCCAAGCCCGGACAGTCTACGAGCAGTACTTC.

This sequence joins TRBV19 and TRBJ1-2; 7 nucleotides agree with TRBD1. Germline trimming cut 1 base from V and 8 bases from J; bases unmatched to any gene: 10. CDR1 is LNHDA, CDR2 SQIVND, per germline (reference sequence). The CDR3 has 15 residues. CDR3 protein: CASSIGGNRGGGYTF. The DNA for the CDR3 is TGTGCCAGTAGTATAGGCGGGAACAGGGGAGGAGGCTACACCTTC. The variable domain in full, completed from reference TRBV19 and TRBJ1-2, reads DGGITQSPKYLFRKEGQNVTLSCEQNLNHDAMYWYRQDPGQGLRLIYYSQIVNDFQKGDIAEGYSVSREKKESFPLTVTSAQKNPTAFYLCASSIGGNRGGGYTFGSGTRLTVV.

The rearrangement uses TRBV18 and TRBJ1-1; D unclear. Germline-derived CDR1 and CDR2 are KGHSH and LQKENI. The CDR3 is 13 residues long. V was trimmed by 1 base and J by 5 bases, leaving 8 bases between them. The CDR3 reads CASSPLGRTEAFF. CDR3 nucleotide sequence: TGTGCCAGCTCACCACTAGGGAGGACTGAAGCTTTCTTT.

In DNA, the CDR3 is TGTGCCAGCAGTGAGGAGGGAGAGACCCAGTACTTC. Amino acids: CASSEEGETQYF. The chain uses TRBV12-3 or TRBV12-4 and TRBJ2-5, with D tentatively TRBD2 (6 bases). V shed 5 bases and J shed 4 bases, with 8 bases lying between them. The CDR3 extends over 12 amino acids.

The rearrangement links TRBV11-3 to TRBJ2-3; 8 nucleotides agree with TRBD1. Germline V gene lookup returns CDR1 SGHNT and CDR2 YENEEA. J was trimmed by 2 bases and V by 1 base; bases with no gene match: 5. CDR3 length: 16 residues. The CDR3 coding sequence is TGTGCCAGCAGCTTAGGAGGGACAGGATCCACAGATACGCAGTATTTT. Translated: CASSLGGTGSTDTQYF.

The chain has TRBV5-6 and TRBJ2-7; the match to TRBD1 covers 11 bases. The ends lost 3 bases at V and 3 bases at J; junction bases unmatched: 5. Per the germline V gene, CDR1 is SGHDT and CDR2 is YYEEEE. The CDR3 is made up of 15 amino acids. Here the CDR3 reads CASSWGQGVGYEQYF. CDR3 in DNA: TGTGCCAGCAGCTGGGGACAGGGGGTTGGCTACGAGCAGTACTTC.